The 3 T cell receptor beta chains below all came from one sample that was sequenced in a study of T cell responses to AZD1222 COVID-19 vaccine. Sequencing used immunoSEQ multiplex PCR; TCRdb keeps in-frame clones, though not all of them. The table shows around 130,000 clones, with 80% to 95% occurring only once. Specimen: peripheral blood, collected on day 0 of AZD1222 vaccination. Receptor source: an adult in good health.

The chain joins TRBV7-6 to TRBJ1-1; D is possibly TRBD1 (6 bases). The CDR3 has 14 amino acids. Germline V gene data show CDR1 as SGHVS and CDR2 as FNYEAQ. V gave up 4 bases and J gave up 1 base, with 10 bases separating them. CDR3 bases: TGTGCCAGCAGCTCGGGACAACCGAACACTGAAGCTTTCTTT. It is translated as CASSSGQPNTEAFF.

The CDR3 sequence: CASSPTSNEKLFF. The CDR3 region has the DNA TGTGCCAGCAGTCCCACATCGAATGAAAAACTGTTTTTT. The chain recombines TRBV6-5 with TRBJ1-4; no clear D gene. Trimming removed 5 bases at V and 5 bases at J, with 9 bases between. The CDR3 extends over 13 amino acids. Germline lookup yields CDR1 MNHEY and CDR2 SVGAGI.

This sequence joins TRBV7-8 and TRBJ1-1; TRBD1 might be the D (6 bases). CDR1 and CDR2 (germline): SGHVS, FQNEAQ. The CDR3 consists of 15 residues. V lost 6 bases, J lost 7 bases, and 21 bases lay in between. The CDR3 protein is CASSEYILTGLEAFF. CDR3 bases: TGTGCCAGCAGTGAGTATATACTGACAGGCCTTGAAGCTTTCTTT.